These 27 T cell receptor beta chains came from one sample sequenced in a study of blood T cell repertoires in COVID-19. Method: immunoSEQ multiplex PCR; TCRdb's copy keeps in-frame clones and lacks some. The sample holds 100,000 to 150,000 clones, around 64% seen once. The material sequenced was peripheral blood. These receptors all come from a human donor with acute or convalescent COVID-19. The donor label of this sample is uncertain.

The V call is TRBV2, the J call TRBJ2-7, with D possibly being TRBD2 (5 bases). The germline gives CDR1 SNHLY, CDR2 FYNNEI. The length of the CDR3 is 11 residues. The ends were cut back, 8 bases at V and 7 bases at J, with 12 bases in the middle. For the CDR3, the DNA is TGTGCCAGCCGCATTGGCGGGGAGCAGTACTTC. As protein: CASRIGGEQYF.

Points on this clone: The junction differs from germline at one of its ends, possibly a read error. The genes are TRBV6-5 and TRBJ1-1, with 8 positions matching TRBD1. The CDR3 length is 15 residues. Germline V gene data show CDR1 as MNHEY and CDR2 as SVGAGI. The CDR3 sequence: CASSDSGGWGTEAFF. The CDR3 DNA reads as TGTGCCAGCAGTGACTCAGGGGGCTGGGGCACTGAAGCTTTCTTT.

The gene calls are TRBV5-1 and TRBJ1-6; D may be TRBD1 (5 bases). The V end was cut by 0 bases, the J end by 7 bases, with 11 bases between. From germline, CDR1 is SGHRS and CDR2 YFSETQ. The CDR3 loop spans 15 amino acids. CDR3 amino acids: CASSLEGPHNSPLHF. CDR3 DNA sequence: TGCGCCAGCAGCTTGGAGGGGCCCCACAATTCACCCCTCCACTTT.

In nucleotides, the CDR3 is TGTGCCAGCAGTTACTTCTCCAGTGACTCTGGAAACACCATATATTTT. Translation gives CASSYFSSDSGNTIYF. This chain uses TRBV6-5 with TRBJ1-3; the D is unclear. Trimming stripped 1 base from V and 0 bases from J, with 10 bases between. The CDR3 covers 16 residues. CDR1 is MNHEY and CDR2 is SVGAGI in the germline V gene.

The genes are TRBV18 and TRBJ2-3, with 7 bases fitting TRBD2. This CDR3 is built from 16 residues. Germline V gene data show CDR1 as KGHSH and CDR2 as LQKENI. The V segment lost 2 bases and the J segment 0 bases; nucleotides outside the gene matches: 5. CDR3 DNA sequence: TGTGCCAGCTCACCATTTGGCGGGGGTAGCACAGATACGCAGTATTTT. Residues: CASSPFGGGSTDTQYF.

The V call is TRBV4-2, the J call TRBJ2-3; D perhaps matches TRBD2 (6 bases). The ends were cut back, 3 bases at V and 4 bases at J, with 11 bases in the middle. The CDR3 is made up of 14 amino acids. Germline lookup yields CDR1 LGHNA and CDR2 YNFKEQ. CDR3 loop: CASSQLANADTQYF. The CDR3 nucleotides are TGTGCCAGCAGCCAGCTAGCGAATGCAGATACGCAGTATTTT.

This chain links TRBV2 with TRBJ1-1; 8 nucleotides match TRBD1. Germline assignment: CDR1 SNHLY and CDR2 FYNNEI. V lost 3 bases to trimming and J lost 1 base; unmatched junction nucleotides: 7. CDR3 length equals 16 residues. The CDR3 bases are TGTGCCAGCAGTGACCTCCAGGGGGCCCCGAACACTGAAGCTTTCTTT. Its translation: CASSDLQGAPNTEAFF.

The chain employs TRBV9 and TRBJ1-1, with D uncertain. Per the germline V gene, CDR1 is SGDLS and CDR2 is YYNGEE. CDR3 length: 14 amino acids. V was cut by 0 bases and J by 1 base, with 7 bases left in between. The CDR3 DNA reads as TGTGCCAGCAGCGTAGAACGGTGGAACACTGAAGCTTTCTTT. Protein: CASSVERWNTEAFF.

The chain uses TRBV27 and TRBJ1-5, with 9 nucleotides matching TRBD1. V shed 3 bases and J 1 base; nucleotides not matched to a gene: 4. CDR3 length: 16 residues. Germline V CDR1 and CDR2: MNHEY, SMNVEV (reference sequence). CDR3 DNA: TGTGCCAGCAGTTTCGTGACAGGGGGGAGCAATCAGCCCCAGCATTTT. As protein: CASSFVTGGSNQPQHF.

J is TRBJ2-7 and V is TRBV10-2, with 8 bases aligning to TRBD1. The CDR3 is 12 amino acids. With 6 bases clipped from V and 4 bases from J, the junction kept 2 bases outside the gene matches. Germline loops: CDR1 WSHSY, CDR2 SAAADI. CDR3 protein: CASSTGGYEQYV. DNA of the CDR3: TGCGCCAGCAGCACAGGGGGGTACGAGCAGTACGTC.

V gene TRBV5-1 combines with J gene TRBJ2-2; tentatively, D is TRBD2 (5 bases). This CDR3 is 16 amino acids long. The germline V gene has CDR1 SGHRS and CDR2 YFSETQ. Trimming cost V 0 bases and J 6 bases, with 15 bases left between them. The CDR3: CASSLAPLARAGELFF. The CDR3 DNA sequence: TGCGCCAGCAGCTTGGCCCCACTTGCGAGGGCCGGGGAGCTGTTTTTT.

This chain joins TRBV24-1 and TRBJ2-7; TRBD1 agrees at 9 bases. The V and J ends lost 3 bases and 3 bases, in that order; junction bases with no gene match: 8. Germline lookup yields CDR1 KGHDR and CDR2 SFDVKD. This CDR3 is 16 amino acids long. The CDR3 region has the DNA TGTGCCACCAGTGATCCCAATGGACAGGGGTACTACGAGCAGTACTTC. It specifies CATSDPNGQGYYEQYF.

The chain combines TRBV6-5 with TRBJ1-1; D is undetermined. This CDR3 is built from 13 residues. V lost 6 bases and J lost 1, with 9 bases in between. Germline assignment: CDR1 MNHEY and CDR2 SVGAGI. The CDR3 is CASRASPNTEAFF. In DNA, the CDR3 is TGTGCCAGCAGAGCCTCCCCGAACACTGAAGCTTTCTTT.

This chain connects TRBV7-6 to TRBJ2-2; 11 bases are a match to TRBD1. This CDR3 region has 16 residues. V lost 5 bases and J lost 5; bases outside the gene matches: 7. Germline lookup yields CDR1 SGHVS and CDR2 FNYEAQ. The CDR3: CASSRSGTGGTGELFF. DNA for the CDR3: TGTGCCAGCAGCCGATCCGGGACAGGGGGAACCGGGGAGCTGTTTTTT.

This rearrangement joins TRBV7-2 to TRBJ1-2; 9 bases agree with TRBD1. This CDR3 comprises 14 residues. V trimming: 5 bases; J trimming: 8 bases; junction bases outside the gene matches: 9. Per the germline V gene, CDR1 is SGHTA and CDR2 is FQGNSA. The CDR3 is CASSPTGQGLGYTF. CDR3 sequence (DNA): TGTGCCAGCAGCCCGACGGGACAGGGCTTAGGCTACACCTTC.

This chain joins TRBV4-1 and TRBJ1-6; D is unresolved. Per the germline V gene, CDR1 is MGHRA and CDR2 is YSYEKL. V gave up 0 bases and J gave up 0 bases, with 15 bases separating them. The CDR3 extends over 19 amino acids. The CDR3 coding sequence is TGCGCCAGCAGCCAAGAATATACCTCCGGGAGCTCCTATAATTCACCCCTCCACTTT. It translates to CASSQEYTSGSSYNSPLHF.

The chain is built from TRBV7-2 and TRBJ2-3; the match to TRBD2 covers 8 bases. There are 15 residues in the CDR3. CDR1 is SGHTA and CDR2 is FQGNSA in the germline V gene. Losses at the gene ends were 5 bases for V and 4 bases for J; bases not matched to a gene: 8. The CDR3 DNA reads TGTGCCAGCAGCCGCGGGGGGAGGGTCTCAGATACGCAGTATTTT. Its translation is CASSRGGRVSDTQYF.

DNA for the CDR3: TGCGCCAGCAGCCAAAACGGGGTCGGGTTGAGGAATGAGCAGTTCTTC. It codes for CASSQNGVGLRNEQFF. This chain links TRBV4-1 with TRBJ2-1; possibly TRBD2 for D (5 bases). CDR3 length equals 16 residues. V lost 2 bases to trimming and J lost 7 bases, with 18 bases between them. Germline assignment: CDR1 MGHRA and CDR2 YSYEKL.

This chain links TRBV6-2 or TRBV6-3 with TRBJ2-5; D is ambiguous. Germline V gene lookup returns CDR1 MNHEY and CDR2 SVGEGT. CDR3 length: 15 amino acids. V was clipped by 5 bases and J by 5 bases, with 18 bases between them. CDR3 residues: CASSTSLRSGETQYF. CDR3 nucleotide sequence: TGTGCCAGCAGTACCTCCCTCCGGTCAGGCGAGACCCAGTACTTC.

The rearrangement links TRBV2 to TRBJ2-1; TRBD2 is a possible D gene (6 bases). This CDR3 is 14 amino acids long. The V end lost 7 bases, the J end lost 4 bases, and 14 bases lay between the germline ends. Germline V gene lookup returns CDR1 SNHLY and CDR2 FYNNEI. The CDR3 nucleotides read TGTGCCAGCAAGACGGACTACCAATACAATGAGCAGTTCTTC. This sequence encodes CASKTDYQYNEQFF.

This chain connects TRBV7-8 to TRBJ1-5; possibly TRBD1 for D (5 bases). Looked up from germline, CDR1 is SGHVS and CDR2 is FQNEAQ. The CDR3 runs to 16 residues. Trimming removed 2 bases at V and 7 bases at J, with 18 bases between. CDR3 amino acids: CASSLRDGARDQPQHF. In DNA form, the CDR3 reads TGTGCCAGCAGCTTAAGAGACGGGGCGCGGGACCAGCCCCAGCATTTT. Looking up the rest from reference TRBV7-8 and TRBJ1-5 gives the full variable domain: GAGVSQSPRYKVAKRGQDVALRCDPISGHVSLFWYQQALGQGPEFLTYFQNEAQLDKSGLPSDRFFAERPEGSVSTLKIQRTQQEDSAVYLCASSLRDGARDQPQHFGDGTRLSIL.

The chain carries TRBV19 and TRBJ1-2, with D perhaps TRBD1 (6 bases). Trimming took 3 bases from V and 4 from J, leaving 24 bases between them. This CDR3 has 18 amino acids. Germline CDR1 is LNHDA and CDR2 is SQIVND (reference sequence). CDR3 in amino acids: CASSISSRTDHKGYGYTF. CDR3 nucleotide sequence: TGTGCCAGTAGTATCAGTTCCAGGACAGACCATAAAGGCTATGGCTACACCTTC.

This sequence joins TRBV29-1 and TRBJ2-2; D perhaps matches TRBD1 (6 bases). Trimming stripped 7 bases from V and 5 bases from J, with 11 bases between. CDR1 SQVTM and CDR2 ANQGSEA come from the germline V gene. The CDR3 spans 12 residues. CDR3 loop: CSGTTGTGELFF. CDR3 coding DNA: TGCAGCGGTACAACAGGGACCGGGGAGCTGTTTTTT.

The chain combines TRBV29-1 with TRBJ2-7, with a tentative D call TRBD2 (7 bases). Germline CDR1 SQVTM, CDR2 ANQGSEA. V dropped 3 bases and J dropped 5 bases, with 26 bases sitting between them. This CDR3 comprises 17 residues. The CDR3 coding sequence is TGCAGCGTTGACCCCGGGGGGCAGGGGCAGACGCCCGACGAGCAGTACGTC. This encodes CSVDPGGQGQTPDEQYV.

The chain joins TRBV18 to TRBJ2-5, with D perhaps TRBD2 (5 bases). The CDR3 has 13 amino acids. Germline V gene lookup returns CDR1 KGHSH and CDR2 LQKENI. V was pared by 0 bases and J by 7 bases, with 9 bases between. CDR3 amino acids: CASSPPSGGTQYF. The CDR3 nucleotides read TGTGCCAGCTCACCACCGTCCGGAGGGACCCAGTACTTC.

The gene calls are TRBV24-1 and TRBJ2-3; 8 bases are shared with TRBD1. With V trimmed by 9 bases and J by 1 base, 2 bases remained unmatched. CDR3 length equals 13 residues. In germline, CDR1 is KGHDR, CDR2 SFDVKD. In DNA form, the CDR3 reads TGTGCCACCCAGGGACAGGGCACAGATACGCAGTATTTT. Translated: CATQGQGTDTQYF.

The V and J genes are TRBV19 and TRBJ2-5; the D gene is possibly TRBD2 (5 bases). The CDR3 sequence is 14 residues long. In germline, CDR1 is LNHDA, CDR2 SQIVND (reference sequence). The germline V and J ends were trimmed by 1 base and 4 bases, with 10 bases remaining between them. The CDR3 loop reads CASSIGLAAETQYF. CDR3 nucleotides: TGTGCCAGTAGTATAGGGCTAGCCGCAGAGACCCAGTACTTC.